What follows describes a single TCR beta chain. The data are from a study of blood T cell repertoires in COVID-19. Study overall: Collection of acute and convalescent COVID-19 samples took place in the United States, Italy and Spain. T cells, B-cell-depleted T cells, or PBMCs supplied cDNA or gDNA.

Deletions cut 4 bases from V and 12 bases from J, with 22 bases between. Germline-derived CDR1 and CDR2 are MDHEN and SYDVKM. The CDR3 has 15 amino acids. Measured with immunoSEQ multiplex PCR; TCRdb has only the in-frame clones, and not every one. The sample holds hundreds of thousands of clones, roughly 80% seen once. This TCR was recovered from a woman aged 50 to 65 with acute or convalescent COVID-19. Input material: peripheral blood. V gene TRBV28 combines with J gene TRBJ2-1; possibly TRBD1 for D (5 bases). In DNA, the CDR3 is TGTGCCAGCAGTTACCGACTTCGTGACCACGACAGGCAGTTCTTC. Its translation: CASSYRLRDHDRQFF.